The 10 T cell receptor beta chains presented below share a single source sample, sequenced in a study of identical twins. TCRdb reprocessed the 5' RACE reads with MiXCR, giving one entry per CDR3 protein. The table includes under 350,000 distinct CDR3 sequences, roughly 10% detected once. The same data also went into a second study, on yellow fever vaccine responses in identical twins.

Specimen: CD8+ T cells sorted from blood. The receptors were sampled from a woman aged 18-30 years in good health.

The CDR3: CASSSLLRDSLGGEQFF. Here the CDR3 DNA reads TGTGCCAGCAGCTCCCTCCTCCGGGACAGCCTTGGTGGGGAGCAGTTCTTC. The chain has TRBV6-1 and TRBJ2-1, with 7 bases matching TRBD1. The J segment lost 10 bases and the V segment lost 6 bases, leaving 21 bases of the junction unmatched. CDR1 is MNHNS, CDR2 SASEGT, per germline. This CDR3 comprises 17 residues.

The chain employs TRBV6-2 or TRBV6-3 and TRBJ2-2; D is unresolved. V was cut by 11 bases and J by 3 bases, with 10 bases left in between. This CDR3 is built from 12 residues. CDR1 MNHEY and CDR2 SVGEGT come from the germline V gene. CDR3 coding DNA: TGTGCCTCAGTTCCACACACCGGGGAGCTGTTTTTT. This sequence encodes CASVPHTGELFF.

The count of this clonotype is one. The V call is TRBV7-9, the J call TRBJ2-6; 7 nucleotides line up with TRBD1. CDR1 SEHNR and CDR2 FQNEAQ come from the germline V gene (reference sequence). Trimming removed 6 bases from V and 0 bases from J; junction bases left unmatched: 8. The CDR3 covers 17 residues. This CDR3 is CASRPGTEYSGANVLTF. The CDR3 DNA reads as TGTGCCAGCAGGCCCGGGACAGAGTACTCTGGGGCCAACGTCCTGACTTTC.

This clonotype was counted ten times or more. The J gene is TRBJ1-5, the V gene TRBV6-4; D is ambiguous. Germline V gene data show CDR1 as MRHNA and CDR2 as SNTAGT. CDR3 length: 17 residues. Trimming left V 4 bases short and J 0 bases short, with 16 bases between. The DNA of the CDR3 is TGTGCCAGCAGTGCCTCGAGGACTGGGTATAGCAATCAGCCCCAGCATTTT. Protein: CASSASRTGYSNQPQHF.

In its sample, this clonotype was seen many times. This sequence joins TRBV10-3 and TRBJ2-1, with D perhaps being TRBD1 or TRBD2 (5 bases each). The length of the CDR3 is 15 residues. The ends were cut back, 0 bases at V and 3 bases at J, with 9 bases in the middle. Germline CDR1 ENHRY, CDR2 SYGVKD. Here the CDR3 reads CAISESGVIYNEQFF. DNA of the CDR3: TGTGCCATCAGTGAGTCGGGGGTCATCTACAATGAGCAGTTCTTC.

V usage is TRBV29-1 and J usage is TRBJ2-7; D remains ambiguous. Germline V lookup: CDR1 SQVTM, CDR2 ANQGSEA. Trimming pared 5 bases from V and 3 bases from J, leaving 11 bases between. CDR3 length: 12 amino acids. Here the CDR3 reads CSVWVGDYEQYF. The CDR3 DNA follows: TGCAGCGTTTGGGTCGGAGACTACGAGCAGTACTTC.

This CDR3 reads CASSVGQNKAYEQYF. DNA of the CDR3: TGTGCCAGCAGCGTTGGACAGAACAAAGCCTACGAGCAGTACTTC. J is TRBJ2-7 and V is TRBV28; TRBD1 is a possible D gene (6 bases). Germline CDR1 MDHEN, CDR2 SYDVKM. The CDR3 extends over 15 amino acids. Between the trimmed V and J ends, which lost 6 bases and 2 bases, there was a span of 17 bases.

This chain joins TRBV7-3 and TRBJ2-7, with a weak D call TRBD1 (6 bases). The ends were cut back, 4 bases at V and 5 bases at J, with 18 bases in the middle. This CDR3 is built from 15 residues. In germline, CDR1 is SGHTA, CDR2 FQGTGA. This CDR3 reads CASSSSGHAQDEQYF. CDR3 coding DNA: TGTGCCAGCAGCTCTTCGGGACACGCTCAGGACGAGCAGTACTTC.

This clonotype was counted at least ten times. This sequence joins TRBV7-8 and TRBJ2-1; D unresolved. V was pared by 0 bases and J by 12 bases, with 12 bases between. Germline CDR1 and CDR2: SGHVS and FQNEAQ. The length of the CDR3 is 13 residues. This chain's CDR3 is CASSLAESQGQFF. CDR3 bases: TGTGCCAGCAGCTTAGCGGAGTCCCAAGGGCAGTTCTTC.

A few counts support this clonotype. J is TRBJ2-2 and V is TRBV11-2; 7 nucleotides agree with TRBD2. J lost 2 bases, V lost 10 bases, and 7 bases had no gene match. Germline-derived CDR1 and CDR2 are SGHAT and FQNNGV. The CDR3 is 14 residues long. The CDR3: CANGGTYNTGELFF. CDR3 DNA sequence: TGTGCCAACGGGGGGACTTACAACACCGGGGAGCTGTTTTTT.